This section outlines one T cell receptor beta chain sequence together with its context. Antigen: not known. TCRdb's table, derived via immunoSEQ multiplex PCR, lists solely in-frame clones and lacks some. The data show over a thousand clones, 85% seen once. These data originate in a study of chemoradiotherapy in HPV16-positive cancers. Study background: Candidate HPV-specific T-cell clones and common TCR motifs came from functional assays in a couple of HPV16-positive patients. Findings and limits, study-wide: During treatment, candidate HPV-specific clones and E7-related motifs expanded in tumor. The functional HPV-specific definition rests on just two HPV16-positive patients.

Germline-derived CDR1 and CDR2 are SGHVS and FQNEAQ. The CDR3 covers 17 residues. V shed 2 bases and J shed 9 bases, with 23 bases lying between them. Over chemoradiotherapy, repertoires were sampled more than once. Sequenced here: tumor tissue, sampled from a patient who underwent chemoradiotherapy. The chain recombines TRBV7-8 with TRBJ1-5, with D possibly TRBD1 on 5 matching bases. The receptor's source is a human donor with HPV-associated anogenital cancer. Written as DNA, the CDR3 is TGTGCCAGCAGCTTAATGGTGGGGGACTCAAGGATTCCGCCCCAGCATTTT. This translates into CASSLMVGDSRIPPQHF.